This T cell receptor beta chain comes out of a study of early T cells in non-severe SARS-CoV-2 infection. Broader study findings: VDJdb matching skewed toward anti-spike CD8 responses, missing private and CD4 specificities.

This CDR3 comprises 15 residues. Germline V gene data show CDR1 as SGHRS and CDR2 as YFSETQ. The V end lost 4 bases, the J end lost 2 bases, and 14 bases lay between the germline ends. Points on this clonotype: As yet, its antigen is unknown.

TCRdb fed the 5' RACE reads into MiXCR, producing one record per CDR3 protein. The profile covers roughly 80,000 distinct CDR3 sequences, with roughly 5.7% appearing a single time and less than 9.5% taken by the ten largest. The rearrangement links TRBV5-1 to TRBJ2-3; a possible D gene is TRBD2 (5 bases). The sequence came from an adult who was a healthcare worker with PCR-confirmed SARS-CoV-2 infection or an uninfected control (not recorded which). Sample: whole blood. The CDR3 DNA reads TGCGCCAGCAGCCAACTTTGGGGAGACACAGATACGCAGTATTTT. Its translation: CASSQLWGDTDTQYF.